These T cell receptor beta chains were read from a single sample in a study of T-cell reconstitution after alpha-beta-depleted transplantation in children. From the PCR reads, TCRdb called clonotypes with MiXCR, one entry per CDR3 protein. The sample shows about 980,000 distinct CDR3 sequences, about 26% of them seen only once. The source material was PBMCs, mostly from graft donor cells, sampled 360 days after TCRalphabeta/CD19-depleted stem cell transplant. The receptors stem from a boy younger than two who had a stem cell transplant for SCID, so the T cells may come from the graft donor. CDR3s include the opening cysteine and the closing phenylalanine or tryptophan. The order of the fields is CDR3 DNA, CDR3 protein, J gene, clone size, V gene, D gene. A D gene is named only where the DNA matches it firmly. Where a row states a size, it is once, few, many or the class of an expanded clone; other rows omit it.

TGCGCCAGCAGCTTGGCGAGAGTCGGGTCCTACGAGCAGTACTTC,CASSLARVGSYEQYF,TRBJ2-7,NA,TRBV5-1,NA
TGCGCCAGCAGCTCGGGACGGATCACAGATACGCAGTATTTT,CASSSGRITDTQYF,TRBJ2-3,once,TRBV5-1,NA
TGTGCCAGCTCTAAGGAGCAGCTCCAAGAGACCCAGTACTTC,CASSKEQLQETQYF,TRBJ2-5,few,TRBV2,NA
TGCAGCGTTGAAATCCCGACAGGGGGAACTGAAGCTTTCTTT,CSVEIPTGGTEAFF,TRBJ1-1,few,TRBV29-1,TRBD1
TGTGCCAGCATCCCCGGACCAATTCCTAGCGTGAATGAGCAGTTCTTC,CASIPGPIPSVNEQFF,TRBJ2-1,NA,TRBV7-2,NA
TGTGCCATCAGCCCGGGACAGGGGAACACCGGGGAGCTGTTTTTT,CAISPGQGNTGELFF,TRBJ2-2,NA,TRBV10-3,TRBD1
TGCGCCAGCAGCCAAGATCTTAACCCCGCTTATGGCTACACCTTC,CASSQDLNPAYGYTF,TRBJ1-2,NA,TRBV4-3,NA
TGTGCCATCAGTGATAGGGGGATACAGTTCTTC,CAISDRGIQFF,TRBJ2-1,few,TRBV10-3,NA
TGTGCCAGCAGCTTAATTGGACAGGGGGCAACAGATACGCAGTATTTT,CASSLIGQGATDTQYF,TRBJ2-3,NA,TRBV7-3,TRBD1
TGTGCCAGCAGGGGAAAGTACGAGCAGTACTTC,CASRGKYEQYF,TRBJ2-7,NA,TRBV12-3/TRBV12-4,NA
TGTGCCAGCAGTTCCCCGGGAGAGAACACTGAAGCTTTCTTT,CASSSPGENTEAFF,TRBJ1-1,many,TRBV28,NA
TGTGCCAGCAGCCCGGGACAGGGGTTGGGGCCCTACGAGCAGTACTTC,CASSPGQGLGPYEQYF,TRBJ2-7,few,TRBV12-3/TRBV12-4,TRBD1
TGTGCCAGCAGCTTAGCAGTAGCGGGGGTCGGCACCGGGGAGCTGTTTTTT,CASSLAVAGVGTGELFF,TRBJ2-2,once,TRBV7-8,TRBD2